The present TCR beta chain was sequenced within a study of cytomegalovirus exposure and HLA in healthy donors. Whole-study findings and limits: Previously analyzed data showed that most TCR beta V segments were productive at a frequency of about 90% or about 30%. Serostatus for CMV was the only available immune exposure information.

CDR3 length: 15 residues. V lost 5 bases and J lost 5; bases outside the gene matches: 6. In germline, CDR1 is SGHTA, CDR2 FQGNSA. Vbeta (60) and Jbeta (13) primers were used in the PCR. Sequencing was performed with immunoSEQ multiplex PCR; in TCRdb, only in-frame clones are kept and a portion is missing. Counted here are roughly 100,000 clones, about four fifths occurring once; the ten biggest clones make up 1.3%. This clone was observed a handful of times. Its cognate antigen is unknown. The source of this sequence is a man aged 35-49 years in good health and CMV-seronegative. The sequenced sample consisted of PBMCs. The gene calls are TRBV7-2 and TRBJ2-5, with TRBD1 matching 12 bases. This chain's CDR3 is CASSRGTGGWETQYF. The CDR3 DNA is TGTGCCAGCAGCCGCGGGACAGGGGGCTGGGAGACCCAGTACTTC.